The present T cell receptor beta chain was sequenced within a study of cytomegalovirus exposure and HLA in healthy donors. General study results and limits: Data from an earlier analysis indicated that most TCR beta V segments were productive either about 90% or about 30% of the time.

With regard to this clone: Its antigen is still unknown.

Primers for the PCR totalled 60 Vbeta and 13 Jbeta. Sequenced by immunoSEQ multiplex PCR; TCRdb stores in-frame clones only, minus some. This sample has about 210,000 clones, with over 75% found just once. The origin of this receptor is a male donor in good health and CMV-seronegative. Sequences were obtained from PBMCs.

The CDR3 sequence is CASSSPGQGQEFF. The CDR3 DNA is TGTGCCAGCAGTTCCCCCGGACAGGGACAGGAGTTCTTC. The chain recombines TRBV6-5 with TRBJ2-1; 8 bases agree with TRBD1. This CDR3 spans 13 amino acids. V shed 4 bases, J shed 14 bases, and the junction held 10 bases outside the gene matches. CDR1 and CDR2 (germline): MNHEY, SVGAGI.